This is a list of T cell receptor beta chains from one sample in a study of breast tumors, draining lymph nodes, adjacent tissues. TCRdb used MiXCR to reprocess the multiplex PCR reads, holding one entry per CDR3 protein. The sample contains approximately 280,000 distinct CDR3 sequences, 30% to 35% of which appear only once. What was sequenced was axillary lymph node tissue. The receptor set was obtained from a female donor with breast cancer. Some clones in this sample may be carry-over from other donors' samples. Both conserved end residues are part of each CDR3. A D gene is named only where the DNA matches it firmly. Size is stated for part of the rows, as once, few or many counts, or as a class when the clone is expanded.

V	D	J	size	DNA	CDR3
TRBV6-6	.	TRBJ1-3	many	TGTGCCAGCAGTTATACGCATGGGGGAGGAAACACCATATATTTT	CASSYTHGGGNTIYF
TRBV25-1	.	TRBJ2-3	.	TGTGCCAGCAGCTTGCGTCAGGGGGGGCCCAGAGATACGCAGTATTTT	CASSLRQGGPRDTQYF
TRBV20-1	.	TRBJ1-1	.	TGCAGTGCTAGGGTACAGGGATCGAGGACTGAAGCTTTCTTT	CSARVQGSRTEAFF
TRBV12-3/TRBV12-4	.	TRBJ2-1	.	TGTGCCAGCAGTTCTCCCGGTGCGGGAAACAATGAGCAGTTCTTC	CASSSPGAGNNEQFF
TRBV18	.	TRBJ1-3	.	TGTGCCAGCTCACCCCGGGTTAGCTCTGGAAACACCATATATTTT	CASSPRVSSGNTIYF
TRBV20-1	TRBD2	TRBJ2-1	many	TGCAGTGCTAGAGTTCGCGGGAGCTCCTACAATGAGCAGTTCTTC	CSARVRGSSYNEQFF
TRBV19	.	TRBJ2-3	many	TGTGCCAGTAGCACTCCCACGGGGATGCCCACAGATACGCAGTATTTT	CASSTPTGMPTDTQYF
TRBV19	TRBD1	TRBJ1-4	many	TGTGCCAGTGAGGGACAGGGTAATGAAAAACTGTTTTTT	CASEGQGNEKLFF
TRBV2	TRBD1	TRBJ2-2	.	TGTGCCAGCAGACCCCGGGACAGCTCCACCGGGGAGCCGTTTTTT	CASRPRDSSTGEPFF
TRBV15	.	TRBJ1-2	many	TGTGCCACCAGCAGAGGTCCGGACCGCGGCTACACCTTC	CATSRGPDRGYTF
TRBV20-1	TRBD2	TRBJ2-1	many	TGCAGTGCCCGAGCGGGAGCTAGCGAGCAGTTCTTC	CSARAGASEQFF
TRBV3-1	TRBD2	TRBJ2-3	.	TGTGCCAGCAGCCCAGCGGGAGGCCCCAATACGCAGTATTTT	CASSPAGGPNTQYF
TRBV30	.	TRBJ1-2	few	TGTGCCTGGAGTATCTCCTCGAACTATGGCTACACCTTC	CAWSISSNYGYTF
TRBV20-1	TRBD2	TRBJ2-5	many	TGCAGTGCTAGATTCCCCGGGGGGGAAGAGACCCAGTACTTC	CSARFPGGEETQYF
TRBV28	TRBD1	TRBJ2-7	few	TGTGCCGGCCAGGGGGCCTACGAGCAGTACTTC	CAGQGAYEQYF
TRBV6-5	.	TRBJ1-4	many	TGTGCCAGCAGTTACTCGAGCGGGAGACGTAATGAAAAACTGTTTTTT	CASSYSSGRRNEKLFF
TRBV7-9	.	TRBJ1-2	many	TGTGCCAGCAGCTCCGGCAGGGGAGGCGGCGGCTACACCTTC	CASSSGRGGGGYTF
TRBV19	TRBD1	TRBJ2-2	many	TGTGCCAGTAGGAGACAGGGTGAGGGTATCACCGGGGAGCTGTTTTTT	CASRRQGEGITGELFF
TRBV5-1	.	TRBJ1-1	.	TGCGCCAGCAGCTTGGTCGGGGCAGGAGGCACTGAAGCTTTCTTT	CASSLVGAGGTEAFF
TRBV3-1	.	TRBJ2-5	many	TGTGCCAGCAGCCAAGGCAGATTAATGCGGGGCCAAGAGACCCAGTACTTC	CASSQGRLMRGQETQYF
TRBV4-1	TRBD2	TRBJ2-3	few	TGCGCCAGCAGCCCACGCAGGACTAGCGGGAGGGGGACTACAGATACGCAGTATTTT	CASSPRRTSGRGTTDTQYF
TRBV5-6	.	TRBJ2-3	many	TGTGCCAGCAGCTTGGAATCATCAGATACGCAGTATTTT	CASSLESSDTQYF
TRBV24-1	.	TRBJ2-1	many	TGTGCCACCAGTGATTCTAGCGCGACTTATGGGGCGTCCTACAATGAGCAGTTCTTC	CATSDSSATYGASYNEQFF
TRBV6-1	.	TRBJ2-3	.	TGTGCCAGCAGTTGGGACAGGGGAACTAGCGGGAGTGAGGTTGCAGATACGCAGTGTTTT	CASSWDRGTSGSEVADTQCF
TRBV6-2/TRBV6-3	.	TRBJ2-5	few	TGTGCCAGCAGCCTACCAGGGGGGTTGGAAGAGACCCAGTACTTC	CASSLPGGLEETQYF
TRBV29-1	.	TRBJ2-5	many	TGCAGCACAAGGAGGGGTGGGGAGACCCAGTACTTC	CSTRRGGETQYF
TRBV6-4	.	TRBJ2-2	.	TGTGCCAGCAGTGTCTCGGCTAGCGGGGAGCTGTTTTTT	CASSVSASGELFF
TRBV5-1	TRBD1	TRBJ1-2	many	TGCGCCAGCAGCTCTCGGACAGGGGTGGACTATGGCTACACCTTC	CASSSRTGVDYGYTF
TRBV27	.	TRBJ2-7	.	TGTGCCAGCCGATTGAGTCGAACCTACGAGCAGTACTTC	CASRLSRTYEQYF
TRBV6-6	.	TRBJ2-7	many	TGTGCCAGCAGTTACGAGGGAGTAGGCGAGCAGTACTTC	CASSYEGVGEQYF
TRBV4-1	.	TRBJ2-7	many	TGCGCCAGCAGCCAAGCCCCCCAACCTCATAACCGGGACGAGCAGTACTTC	CASSQAPQPHNRDEQYF
TRBV7-3	.	TRBJ2-1	many	TGTGCCAGCAGTAGCATTCAAAGCTCCTACAATGAGCAGTTCTTC	CASSSIQSSYNEQFF
TRBV15	TRBD2	TRBJ2-5	many	TGTGCCACCAGCAGAGAACTAGCGGGACTTGAGACCCAGTACTTC	CATSRELAGLETQYF
TRBV2	TRBD1	TRBJ1-6	once	TGTGCCAGCAGCGCTCTGACAGGGGGTATATCCTATAATTCACCCCTCCACTTT	CASSALTGGISYNSPLHF
TRBV7-6	TRBD2	TRBJ2-6	many	TGTGCCAGCAGCTTTAGTAGCGGGGAAGGTGGGGCCAACGTCCTGACTTTC	CASSFSSGEGGANVLTF
TRBV19	.	TRBJ1-5	many	TGTGCCAGTAGTATTGACCCCAGGGGTCAGCCCCAGCATTTT	CASSIDPRGQPQHF
TRBV9	TRBD1	TRBJ1-4	many	TGTGCCAGCAGCGAGGGGACAGGGGGAGAGGAAAAACTGTTTTTT	CASSEGTGGEEKLFF
TRBV20-1	TRBD2	TRBJ2-7	many	TGCAGTGCTAGGGTCAGCGGGAGATATGAGCAGTACTTC	CSARVSGRYEQYF
TRBV3-1	.	TRBJ2-2	many	TGTGCCAGCAGCCAAGCCTCGAACACCGGGGAGCTGTTTTTT	CASSQASNTGELFF
TRBV28	.	TRBJ2-7	.	TGTGCCAGCAGTTCTTCCGGACAGGGACTAGCCTCCTACGAGCAGTACTTC	CASSSSGQGLASYEQYF
TRBV12-3/TRBV12-4	.	TRBJ2-1	many	TGTGCCAGCAGCCCGATCGGGACCCCGAACAATGAGCAGTTCTTC	CASSPIGTPNNEQFF
TRBV14	TRBD1	TRBJ2-3	.	TGTGCCAGCAGCTTGCAGGGGGCTAGCACAGGTACGCAGTATTTT	CASSLQGASTGTQYF
TRBV29-1	TRBD1	TRBJ1-5	.	TGCAGTGATCGGACAGGGAGGATTAGCAATCAGCCCCAGCATTTT	CSDRTGRISNQPQHF